This T cell receptor (beta chain) was observed in a study of CD8 T cells in ankylosing spondylitis. The CDR3 is made up of 17 amino acids. Germline CDR1 MNHEY, CDR2 SVGEGT. V lost 7 bases to trimming and J lost 5 bases, with 27 bases between them. As for this clonotype: Its target is unknown.

Study observations and caveats: Disease-linked clones, CD8+, were relatively rare in peripheral blood. A TCR beta motif of eight highly homologous variants appeared characteristic of ankylosing spondylitis blood. Significant enrichment of disease-linked clones was reportedly seen in matched ankylosing spondylitis synovial fluid.

Researchers built TCR beta libraries using quantitative 5'-RACE with molecular barcodes. TCRdb used MiXCR to reprocess the 5' RACE reads, holding one entry per CDR3 protein. The repertoire holds about 220,000 distinct CDR3 sequences, with 15% to 20% as singletons. The sequenced sample consisted of blood, either unsorted or a sorted T cell fraction (not recorded which). The receptor was isolated from a male donor with ankylosing spondylitis. The chain combines TRBV6-2 or TRBV6-3 with TRBJ2-7; D might be TRBD2 (5 bases). CDR3 loop: CASTQAGAVLLFDEQYF. The CDR3 coding sequence is TGTGCCAGCACCCAAGCTGGAGCGGTATTACTATTTGACGAGCAGTACTTC.